The 32 T cell receptor beta chains in this list originate from one sample, sequenced in a study of shared clonotypes between healthy human individuals. Using immunoSEQ multiplex PCR, the repertoire was profiled, and TCRdb retains in-frame clones only, with some absent. This sample yields some 480,000 clones, of which roughly 85% are seen a single time; approximately 12% belongs to the top ten. The sequenced sample was PBMCs. The receptors shown here come from a woman between 35 and 50 years old in good health. Some clones in this sample may be carry-over from other donors' samples.

The chain carries TRBV15 and TRBJ2-1, with 7 bases aligning to TRBD2. J lost 4 bases, V lost 9 bases, and 9 bases had no gene match. Germline lookup yields CDR1 LNHNV and CDR2 YYDKDF (reference sequence). The CDR3 covers 14 residues. The CDR3 bases are TGTGCCACATCGCTCGGGACTACATACAATGAGCAGTTCTTC. It yields the protein CATSLGTTYNEQFF.

This chain joins TRBV19 and TRBJ2-7; D gene unclear. CDR3 size: 12 residues. V dropped 7 bases and J dropped 4 bases, with 11 bases sitting between them. The germline gives CDR1 LNHDA, CDR2 SQIVND (reference sequence). The CDR3 bases are TGTGCCAGTACTTCACCGTTGTACGAGCAGTACTTC. Its translation: CASTSPLYEQYF.

The chain couples TRBV18 to TRBJ2-6, with D perhaps TRBD1 or TRBD2 (5 bases each). From germline, CDR1 is KGHSH and CDR2 LQKENI. The CDR3 has 16 amino acids. V lost 6 bases, J lost 0 bases, and 12 bases lay in between. CDR3 region: CASSYSGGSGANVLTF. CDR3 DNA sequence: TGTGCCAGCTCCTACAGTGGGGGCTCTGGGGCCAACGTCCTGACTTTC.

Concerning this clone: A much larger clone sits a single nucleotide away, making a read error possible. This CDR3 is also generated by other DNA sequences in the sample. V and J are TRBV21-1 and TRBJ2-7. TRBV21-1 corresponds to a pseudogene. CDR3 length: 11 residues. The CDR3 spells CASSKAHEQYF. The CDR3 region has the DNA TGCGCCAGCAGCAAAGCGCACGAGCAGTACTTC.

This CDR3 is CASSSGTSGSYLSYNEQFF. CDR3 bases: TGTGCCAGCAGCTCCGGGACTAGCGGGAGTTATTTGTCCTACAATGAGCAGTTCTTC. J is TRBJ2-1 and V is TRBV7-9, with 14 bases aligning to TRBD2. The germline V gene encodes CDR1 SEHNR and CDR2 FQNEAQ (reference sequence). The length of the CDR3 is 19 residues. Trimming cost V 4 bases and J 1 base; bases outside gene matches: 9.

In DNA form, the CDR3 reads TGTGCCAGCAGCACCCAGGGACACTCCTACGAGCAGTACTTC. Amino acid sequence: CASSTQGHSYEQYF. This chain links TRBV7-8 with TRBJ2-7; the D gene is possibly TRBD1 (6 bases). There are 14 residues in the CDR3. In germline, CDR1 is SGHVS, CDR2 FQNEAQ. The V end lost 5 bases, the J end lost 0 bases, and 11 bases lay between the germline ends.

The chain uses TRBV27 and TRBJ2-4, with 8 bases lining up with TRBD2. The V and J ends lost 5 bases and 1 base, in that order; junction bases with no gene match: 10. CDR1 and CDR2 (germline): MNHEY, SMNVEV (reference sequence). This CDR3 is built from 17 residues. CDR3 bases: TGTGCCAGCAGTACATTCATCCGGACTAGCGCCAAAAACATTCAGTACTTC. Amino acids: CASSTFIRTSAKNIQYF.

As DNA, the CDR3 is TGTGCCAGCAGCACCCACGCTAGCGGCGGAAGCACAGATACGCAGTATTTT. It codes for CASSTHASGGSTDTQYF. The genes are TRBV4-2 and TRBJ2-3, with 7 bases identical to TRBD2. The CDR3 loop spans 17 amino acids. Trimming removed 5 bases from V and 0 bases from J; junction bases left unmatched: 11. Germline-derived CDR1 and CDR2 are LGHNA and YNFKEQ.

V and J are TRBV28 and TRBJ1-5, with a possible D match to TRBD1 (5 bases). V was shortened by 6 bases and J by 1 base, with 16 bases between the two germline ends. The CDR3 totals 16 residues. From germline, CDR1 is MDHEN and CDR2 SYDVKM. The CDR3 nucleotides are TGTGCCAGCAGGGAGGAGAGGGGTGGGAGCAATCAGCCCCAGCATTTT. The encoded protein is CASREERGGSNQPQHF.

This clone appeared a few times. This chain connects TRBV5-8 to TRBJ1-5; no clear D gene. CDR1 is SGHTS and CDR2 is YDEGEE in the germline V gene. V dropped 0 bases and J dropped 2 bases, with 9 bases sitting between them. The CDR3 has 15 residues. The CDR3 sequence is CASSLGVWGNQPQHF. The CDR3 DNA is TGTGCCAGCAGCTTGGGGGTCTGGGGCAATCAGCCCCAGCATTTT.

This clone is a singleton in its sample. A much larger clone lies a single base off, so this may be a read error. Other DNA sequences in the sample encode the same CDR3. In nucleotides, the CDR3 is TGTGCCAGCAGCCCAGGACAGGGAGAGACCCAGTACTTC. This translates into CASSPGQGETQYF. The gene calls are TRBV7-3 and TRBJ2-5, with TRBD1 identical over 8 bases. The CDR3 covers 13 residues. CDR1 is SGHTA and CDR2 is FQGTGA in the germline V gene. The V gene end was trimmed by 5 bases and the J gene end by 4 bases; junction bases not matched to a gene: 3.

The chain recombines TRBV7-2 with TRBJ2-2, with TRBD1 matching 9 bases. Germline CDR1 SGHTA, CDR2 FQGNSA. The CDR3 runs 15 residues. J gave up 5 bases and V 2 bases, and 3 bases lay outside the gene matches. Here the CDR3 reads CASSLMTGGTGELFF. The CDR3 DNA follows: TGTGCCAGCAGCTTAATGACAGGGGGGACCGGGGAGCTGTTTTTT.

The chain recombines TRBV6-5 with TRBJ1-1; D not resolved. The germline gives CDR1 MNHEY, CDR2 SVGAGI. Trimming stripped 5 bases from V and 1 base from J, with 11 bases between. The CDR3 is 14 amino acids. The CDR3 DNA reads as TGTGCCAGCAGTCCCTCCTGGGGGAACACTGAAGCTTTCTTT. It yields the protein CASSPSWGNTEAFF.

Comment on this clone: The sample holds other DNA sequences that translate to the same CDR3. The chain has TRBV7-9 and TRBJ2-7; perhaps TRBD1 as D (6 bases). The CDR3 is 12 residues long. Per germline, CDR1 SEHNR and CDR2 FQNEAQ (reference sequence). Deletions cut 5 bases from V and 4 bases from J, with 9 bases between. The CDR3 sequence is CASSQTGYEQYF. CDR3 nucleotide sequence: TGTGCCAGCAGCCAGACAGGATACGAGCAGTACTTC.

This chain uses TRBV29-1 with TRBJ1-1; the D gene is possibly TRBD1 (5 bases). This CDR3 has 13 amino acids. V was shortened by 6 bases and J by 4 bases, with 15 bases between the two germline ends. The germline gives CDR1 SQVTM, CDR2 ANQGSEA. The CDR3 DNA sequence: TGCAGCGTACTTACGCGGGACGGCACTGAAGCTTTCTTT. It encodes CSVLTRDGTEAFF. Drawing the rest from reference TRBV29-1 and TRBJ1-1, the complete variable domain is SAVISQKPSRDICQRGTSLTIQCQVDSQVTMMFWYRQQPGQSLTLIATANQGSEATYESGFVIDKFPISRPNLTFSTLTVSNMSPEDSSIYLCSVLTRDGTEAFFGQGTRLTVV.

Of note for this clone: A much larger clone lies a single base off, so this may be a read error. Other DNA sequences of this sample code for an identical CDR3. This chain joins TRBV10-3 and TRBJ2-7; no clear D gene. The V end lost 0 bases, the J end lost 4 bases, and 4 bases lay between the germline ends. CDR1 ENHRY and CDR2 SYGVKD come from the germline V gene. The CDR3 sequence is 12 residues long. The CDR3, as DNA: TGTGCCATCAGTGAGTCGGCGTACGAGCAGTACTTC. Translation: CAISESAYEQYF.

This clone was observed a single time. The J gene is TRBJ2-5, the V gene TRBV30, with D perhaps matching TRBD1 (5 bases). This CDR3 region has 13 residues. Germline V gene lookup returns CDR1 GTSNPN and CDR2 SVGIG (reference sequence). V gave up 6 bases and J gave up 5 bases, with 16 bases separating them. CDR3 residues: CACTLPGRETQYF. The DNA of the CDR3 is TGTGCCTGCACCCTCCCAGGGCGGGAGACCCAGTACTTC.

V and J are TRBV28 and TRBJ1-5, with TRBD1 identical over 7 bases. This CDR3 has 17 amino acids. Germline loops: CDR1 MDHEN, CDR2 SYDVKM. V dropped 10 bases and J dropped 0; count of bases not matched to a gene: 15. In DNA form, the CDR3 reads TGTGCCACCAGCCGGGACAGCACCCTTCATAGCAATCAGCCCCAGCATTTT. Translating it yields CATSRDSTLHSNQPQHF.

As for this clone: Other DNA sequences within the sample encode an identical CDR3. J is TRBJ2-5 and V is TRBV18; D not certain. Germline values: CDR1 KGHSH, CDR2 LQKENI. Trimming removed 3 bases from V and 5 bases from J, with 10 bases in between. This CDR3 contains 13 residues. This chain's CDR3 is CASSPNFGETQYF. CDR3 nucleotide sequence: TGTGCCAGCTCACCCAATTTCGGGGAGACCCAGTACTTC.

Remarks on this clone: Other nucleotide sequences in the sample specify the same CDR3. The V and J genes are TRBV5-4 and TRBJ1-2; no clear D. V lost 0 bases and J lost 2, with 5 bases in between. Germline-derived CDR1 and CDR2 are SGHNT and YYREEE (reference sequence). This CDR3 is built from 13 residues. The CDR3 coding sequence is TGTGCCAGCAGCTTGGGTAGCAACTATGGCTACACCTTC. It is translated as CASSLGSNYGYTF.

This rearrangement joins TRBV7-2 to TRBJ2-1; TRBD2 matches at 7 bases. This CDR3 has 16 residues. CDR1 SGHTA and CDR2 FQGNSA come from the germline V gene. V was pared by 1 base and J by 8 bases, with 11 bases of the junction left unmatched. CDR3 residues: CASSLGSGGPIDEQFF. The DNA for the CDR3 is TGTGCCAGCAGCTTAGGGTCGGGAGGCCCTATCGATGAGCAGTTCTTC.

The chain joins TRBV10-2 to TRBJ2-7; perhaps TRBD1 as D (6 bases). With 7 bases removed from V and 3 bases from J, the gap between germline ends came to 13 bases. CDR1 and CDR2 (germline): WSHSY, SAAADI. The CDR3 runs to 13 residues. This CDR3 reads CASNEQGVYEQYF. The CDR3 nucleotides read TGCGCCAGCAACGAACAGGGAGTCTACGAGCAGTACTTC.

The V gene is TRBV28, the J gene TRBJ1-2; tentative D call: TRBD1 (6 bases). The CDR3 totals 13 residues. The germline V and J ends were trimmed by 8 bases and 0 bases, with 10 bases remaining between them. Germline CDR1 MDHEN, CDR2 SYDVKM. The CDR3 spells CASGTRANYGYTF. The CDR3 DNA follows: TGTGCCAGCGGGACAAGGGCTAACTATGGCTACACCTTC.

The chain employs TRBV2 and TRBJ2-7, with D tentatively TRBD1 (5 bases). Trimming cost V 5 bases and J 5 bases, with 13 bases left between them. Germline V gene data show CDR1 as SNHLY and CDR2 as FYNNEI. CDR3 size: 13 residues. The CDR3 sequence is CASSLDRRDEQYF. Here the CDR3 DNA reads TGTGCCAGCAGTTTAGACAGACGAGACGAGCAGTACTTC.

This chain joins TRBV7-9 and TRBJ1-1; D perhaps matches TRBD1 (5 bases). The CDR3 is made up of 15 amino acids. Germline V gene lookup returns CDR1 SEHNR and CDR2 FQNEAQ (reference sequence). Trimming removed 2 bases at V and 3 bases at J, with 13 bases between. The CDR3 DNA is TGTGCCAGCAGCTTAAGTATTGGAGGGGACACTGAAGCTTTCTTT. Amino acids: CASSLSIGGDTEAFF. The full variable domain, with the rest looked up from reference TRBV7-9 and TRBJ1-1, is DTGVSQNPRHKITKRGQNVTFRCDPISEHNRLYWYRQTLGQGPEFLTYFQNEAQLEKSRLLSDRFSAERPKGSFSTLEIQRTEQGDSAMYLCASSLSIGGDTEAFFGQGTRLTVV.

The chain combines TRBV5-1 with TRBJ2-3; 9 nucleotides align to TRBD2. This CDR3 has 13 amino acids. The ends lost 7 bases at V and 6 bases at J; junction bases unmatched: 6. The germline V gene has CDR1 SGHRS and CDR2 YFSETQ. CDR3 DNA sequence: TGCGCCAGCGAGCGGGAGGTCGGGGATACGCAGTATTTT. Its translation is CASEREVGDTQYF.

CDR3 bases: TGTGCCAGTAGTAAATCTCCGGGACAGGGGGCGCGAGAGCAGTACTTC. It translates to CASSKSPGQGAREQYF. The V gene is TRBV19, the J gene TRBJ2-7; TRBD1 aligns across 12 bases. The CDR3 totals 16 residues. The V and J ends lost 4 bases and 7 bases, in that order; junction bases with no gene match: 11. CDR1 is LNHDA and CDR2 is SQIVND in the germline V gene (reference sequence). Full variable domain (rest looked up from reference TRBV19 and TRBJ2-7): DGGITQSPKYLFRKEGQNVTLSCEQNLNHDAMYWYRQDPGQGLRLIYYSQIVNDFQKGDIAEGYSVSREKKESFPLTVTSAQKNPTAFYLCASSKSPGQGAREQYFGPGTRLTVT.

The rearrangement links TRBV7-8 to TRBJ1-1; weak D call: TRBD1 (5 bases). The V gene's germline CDR1 is SGHVS and CDR2 FQNEAQ. Trimming took 5 bases from V and 0 from J, leaving 13 bases between them. This CDR3 is built from 15 residues. The CDR3 here is CASSGTGTVNTEAFF. The CDR3, as DNA: TGTGCCAGCAGCGGTACCGGGACGGTGAACACTGAAGCTTTCTTT.

The chain couples TRBV19 to TRBJ2-3; 7 bases line up with TRBD2. The germline V gene has CDR1 LNHDA and CDR2 SQIVND (reference sequence). J was trimmed by 2 bases and V by 4 bases; bases with no gene match: 9. There are 16 residues in the CDR3. CDR3 sequence reads: CASSKGLAANTDTQYF. Written as DNA, the CDR3 is TGTGCCAGTAGTAAAGGTCTAGCGGCAAACACAGATACGCAGTATTTT.

This clone has just one count. J is TRBJ2-3 and V is TRBV5-1; a possible D gene is TRBD2 (6 bases). Germline CDR1 SGHRS, CDR2 YFSETQ. Trimming took off 4 bases at V and 4 bases at J, with 13 bases between the two ends. The CDR3 extends over 14 amino acids. Here the CDR3 reads CASSGGLSADTQYF. CDR3 coding DNA: TGCGCCAGCAGCGGAGGGCTTTCGGCAGATACGCAGTATTTT.

This chain connects TRBV7-2 to TRBJ2-7; possible D gene TRBD2, 6 bases. The V end lost 5 bases, the J end lost 0 bases, and 11 bases lay between the germline ends. Germline assignment: CDR1 SGHTA and CDR2 FQGNSA. This CDR3 region has 14 residues. The CDR3 is CASSRRDFSYEQYF. The CDR3 nucleotides are TGTGCCAGCAGCCGCAGGGACTTCTCCTACGAGCAGTACTTC.

The rearrangement joins TRBV28 to TRBJ2-1; D is possibly TRBD1 (5 bases). The V gene's germline CDR1 is MDHEN and CDR2 SYDVKM. Trimming shortened V by 4 bases and J by 12 bases, and 16 bases separated the two germline ends. The CDR3 length is 13 residues. The CDR3 is CASSSRQSVRQFF. The CDR3, as DNA: TGTGCCAGCAGTTCCCGACAGTCTGTTAGGCAGTTCTTC.